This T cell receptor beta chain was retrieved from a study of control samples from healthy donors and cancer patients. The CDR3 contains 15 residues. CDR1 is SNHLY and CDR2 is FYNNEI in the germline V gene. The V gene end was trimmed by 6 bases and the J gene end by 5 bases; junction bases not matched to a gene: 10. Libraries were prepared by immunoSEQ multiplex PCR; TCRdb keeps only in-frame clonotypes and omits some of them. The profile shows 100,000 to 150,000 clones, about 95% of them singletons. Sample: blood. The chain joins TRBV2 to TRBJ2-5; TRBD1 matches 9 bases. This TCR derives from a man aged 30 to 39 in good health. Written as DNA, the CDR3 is TGTGCCAGCAGGCCCGGGACAGGGTTTGCGGAGACCCAGTACTTC. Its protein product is CASRPGTGFAETQYF. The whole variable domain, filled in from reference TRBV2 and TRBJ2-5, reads EPEVTQTPSHQVTQMGQEVILRCVPISNHLYFYWYRQILGQKVEFLVSFYNNEISEKSEIFDDQFSVERPDGSNFTLKIRSTKLEDSAMYFCASRPGTGFAETQYFGPGTRLLVL.